This T cell receptor (beta chain) was identified in a study of regulatory T cells in long-lasting Graves disease. Relying on iRepertoire HTBI primers and Arm-PCR of CDR3 regions, the team built TCR beta libraries. MiXCR, applied by TCRdb to the multiplex PCR reads, yields one record per CDR3 protein. Seen here are about 470,000 distinct CDR3 sequences, roughly 21% observed once, and the top ten hold around 7%. Broader study findings: TRBV28 was favored in persistent disease, as were TRBJ1-2 and TRBJ2-5. Lower TCR diversity characterized persistent Graves' patients relative to newly diagnosed patients. It was peripheral blood alone, not thyroid tissue, that was studied.

Remarks on this clonotype: Its antigen is undetermined.

The time point here: persistent/refractory GD, antithyroid drugs over 5 years with positive TRAb. From RNA extracted from PBMCs, the TCR library was made. An endocrinology unit in Xi'an, China, supplied the patients. Deletions cut 5 bases from V and 1 base from J, with 6 bases between. Looked up from germline, CDR1 is SQVTM and CDR2 is ANQGSEA. The CDR3 loop spans 11 amino acids. The V gene is TRBV29-1, the J gene TRBJ2-7, with D perhaps matching TRBD2 (5 bases). The material sequenced was peripheral blood mononuclear cells (PBMCs), taken when the disease was refractory, from a patient treated with antithyroid drugs. This receptor was obtained from a female donor with Graves disease. CDR3 residues: CSVTGSYEQYF. DNA for the CDR3: TGCAGCGTTACGGGATCCTACGAGCAGTACTTC.